These T cell receptor beta chains were read from a single sample in a study of shared clonotypes between healthy human individuals. Profiled with immunoSEQ multiplex PCR; TCRdb holds only in-frame clones, not every one. Of about 2.4 million clones listed, approximately 93% were seen once; the top ten hold 0.36%. The sequencing input was naive CD4+ T cells from PBMCs. The receptors originated from a man aged 18 to 30 in good health. Some clones in this sample may be carry-over from other donors' samples. Both conserved end residues are part of each CDR3. D genes are given only for firm matches. For some rows the clone size is stated as once, few or many, or as a class when expanded; others skip it.

D,size,V,J,CDR3,DNA
.,once,TRBV6-5,TRBJ1-1,CASRRQGITGTEAFF,TGTGCCAGCAGACGCCAGGGCATAACTGGCACTGAAGCTTTCTTT
.,.,TRBV27,TRBJ1-1,CASSLFGANFMNTEAFF,TGTGCCAGCAGTTTATTTGGGGCAAATTTCATGAACACTGAAGCTTTCTTT
.,.,TRBV6-5,TRBJ2-3,CASTAPRGTDTQYF,TGTGCCAGCACCGCCCCTCGGGGGACAGATACGCAGTATTTT
.,.,TRBV28,TRBJ1-1,CASSLVQPNTEAFF,TGTGCCAGCAGTTTGGTCCAGCCGAACACTGAAGCTTTCTTT
.,.,TRBV7-3,TRBJ2-7,CASSLGRGPYEQYF,TGTGCCAGCAGCCTCGGCCGGGGGCCCTACGAGCAGTACTTC
.,.,TRBV19,TRBJ2-6,CASSIRSSGANVLTF,TGTGCCAGTAGTATACGCAGCTCTGGGGCCAACGTCCTGACTTTC
.,.,TRBV27,TRBJ2-5,CASSPYRGGETQYF,TGTGCCAGCAGTCCGTATAGGGGTGGGGAGACCCAGTACTTC
TRBD1,.,TRBV28,TRBJ1-3,CASTDRAVDGNTIYF,TGTGCCAGCACGGACAGGGCGGTGGATGGAAACACCATATATTTT
.,.,TRBV5-4,TRBJ1-2,CASSPQADYGYTF,TGTGCCAGCAGTCCTCAGGCGGACTATGGCTACACCTTC
TRBD1,.,TRBV9,TRBJ2-7,CASSVGAGGNEQYF,TGTGCCAGCAGCGTAGGGGCAGGGGGCAACGAGCAGTACTTC
.,.,TRBV5-4,TRBJ2-5,CASSLASGARETQYF,TGTGCCAGCAGCTTGGCCTCGGGGGCGAGGGAGACCCAGTACTTC
TRBD1,.,TRBV6-1,TRBJ1-1,CASSRGGTEAFF,TGTGCCAGCAGCAGGGGGGGGACTGAAGCTTTCTTT
.,.,TRBV5-1,TRBJ1-4,CASSLTQRNEKLFF,TGCGCCAGCAGCTTAACACAGAGGAATGAAAAACTGTTTTTT
.,few,TRBV9,TRBJ2-2,CASSRDTGELFF,TGTGCCAGCAGCAGGGACACCGGGGAGCTGTTTTTT
TRBD1,.,TRBV25-1,TRBJ1-1,CASKQTGYADTEAFF,TGTGCCAGCAAACAGACAGGGTATGCGGACACTGAAGCTTTCTTT
TRBD1,.,TRBV28,TRBJ1-2,CASSLLDRGLDGYTF,TGTGCCAGCAGCCTATTGGACAGGGGGCTGGATGGCTACACCTTC
.,.,TRBV4-1,TRBJ1-4,CASSPRGASALKLFF,TGCGCCAGCAGCCCCCGTGGTGCTAGCGCCCTGAAACTGTTTTTT
.,.,TRBV7-5,TRBJ1-4,CVRSLAMEAGTGITNEKLFF,TGTGTCAGAAGCTTAGCGATGGAAGCCGGGACAGGGATAACTAATGAAAAACTGTTTTTT
.,.,TRBV15,TRBJ2-7,CATSRGPSWDEQYF,TGTGCCACCAGCAGAGGTCCCAGTTGGGACGAGCAGTACTTC
.,.,TRBV15,TRBJ2-4,CATSGGNIQYF,TGTGCCACCAGCGGCGGGAACATTCAGTACTTC
TRBD2,.,TRBV7-2,TRBJ2-5,CASSFLWTRGQETQYF,TGTGCCAGCAGCTTCTTATGGACTAGGGGTCAAGAGACCCAGTACTTC
.,.,TRBV6-1,TRBJ1-1,CASSESGWDTEAFF,TGTGCCAGCAGTGAGTCAGGGTGGGACACTGAAGCTTTCTTT
.,.,TRBV30,TRBJ2-2,CAWSKTDTGELFF,TGTGCCTGGAGTAAGACAGACACCGGGGAGCTGTTTTTT